This record looks at one T cell receptor (beta chain) sequence and its context. Antigen unknown. This sample was taken from a study of shared clonotypes between healthy human individuals. Study-level results: It was observed that approximately 5% of naive CD4 clonotypes were shared across several donors.

The germline V gene has CDR1 LNHDA and CDR2 SQIVND (reference sequence). This CDR3 is built from 15 residues. V lost 3 bases and J lost 3, with 14 bases in between. Genomic DNA belonging to each subset was distributed in equal measure over several immunoSEQ plates. Template for every sorted-subset replicate PCR totaled approximately 0.2 ug DNA, about 30,000 T cell genomes. Measured with immunoSEQ multiplex PCR; TCRdb has only the in-frame clones, and not every one. The sample yields some 680,000 clones, 55% to 85% seen once. The gene calls are TRBV19 and TRBJ1-2; D is possibly TRBD1 (5 bases). The source material was memory CD4+ T cells sorted from blood. The subset was: CD45RA-negative fraction. The source of this sequence is a woman between 25 and 40 years old in good health. The CDR3 here is CASSIGSQGDYGYTF. The CDR3 bases are TGTGCCAGTAGTATTGGGTCTCAGGGAGACTATGGCTACACCTTC.